This T cell receptor (beta chain) comes out of a study of CXCR3-negative and CXCR3-positive naive CD8 T cells. Germline-derived CDR1 and CDR2 are SGDLS and YYNGEE. The CDR3 sequence is 15 residues long. With regard to this clonotype: What it binds is not known.

Study observations and caveats: CXCR3-positive naive cells had more hydrophobic TRB CDR3s than CXCR3-negative naive cells.

The method, 5' RACE with UMI labels, was used to prepare the TRB cDNA libraries. TCRdb reprocessed the 5' RACE reads, with one entry per CDR3 protein and no DNA. The repertoire table contains approximately 130,000 distinct CDR3 sequences. The receptor was isolated from a human donor in good health. Some clones in this sample may be carry-over from other donors' samples. Sequenced input: naive CXCR3+ CD8+ T cells from blood. Subset meaning: CD45RO-CCR7+CD27+CD95- naive CD8+ T cells expressing CXCR3 (TNR3+). The V and J genes are TRBV9 and TRBJ2-1. CDR3 residues: CASSGDRNSYNEQFF.